The clone carrying this T cell receptor beta chain was recorded many times. TCRdb's copy holds only in-frame clones and misses some; the assay was immunoSEQ multiplex PCR. Among 6,000 to 7,000 clones, 20% to 25% were seen once, and the ten largest hold around 4.5%. This specimen comes from a study of graft-versus-host responses after intestinal transplantation. Study in general: Multivisceral, liver-intestinal, or isolated intestinal transplants were received by the recipients. After anti-thymocyte globulin induction, recipients took tacrolimus and steroids for around three years.

Germline lookup yields CDR1 MNHEY and CDR2 SVGAGI. Trimming took 2 bases from V and 5 from J, leaving 12 bases between them. The CDR3 loop spans 14 amino acids. The study plated some 200,000 CFSE-labeled responders with some 200,000 irradiated, violet-dye-labeled stimulators. Study observations and caveats: Detection of GvH clones occurred in recipient marrow, and some had their first appearance in ileum or blood.

The receptor was isolated from a human patient who was an organ donor for intestinal transplantation. The J gene is TRBJ2-5, the V gene TRBV6-5; D is possibly TRBD2 (5 bases). The sample was alloreactive CD4+ T cells from a mixed lymphocyte reaction culture, taken before transplantation. Sample subset: CFSE-low proliferating T cells sorted from roughly six-day pre-transplant mixed lymphocyte reaction (GvH or HvG direction). As DNA, the CDR3 is TGTGCCAGCAGTTACCGGGCCTGGAGGGAGACCCAGTACTTC. The encoded protein is CASSYRAWRETQYF.